The next 31 T cell receptor beta chains were all read from a single sample in a study of tumor-infiltrating lymphocytes in primary liver carcinoma. The researchers obtained blood RNA from unsorted whole blood and also extracted germline DNA. Constant-region priming of about 0.5 ug total RNA yielded TCR beta cDNA. TCR beta libraries came from three nested multiplex PCR rounds using slightly modified ARM-PCR. A C-beta reverse primer and TRBV1-TRBV30 forward primers served in each of the first two PCR rounds, at 10 cycles apiece. A single record per CDR3 protein comes from TCRdb applying MiXCR to the multiplex PCR reads. The table has some 180,000 distinct CDR3 sequences, 50% to 75% seen once. Sequencing was done on a sample of peripheral blood. The source is a man aged 40-49 years with primary liver carcinoma and hepatitis B virus infection.

With regard to this clonotype: This may be a read error, as it is one base from a much larger clone. The V and J genes are TRBV11-2 and TRBJ1-3; D uncertain. Germline assignment: CDR1 SGHAT and CDR2 FQNNGV. CDR3 length: 11 residues. The CDR3 sequence is CASSFGNAIYF. The DNA for the CDR3 is TGTGCCAGCAGCTTTGGAAACGCCATATATTTT.

V usage is TRBV6-6 and J usage is TRBJ2-7; either TRBD1 or TRBD2 may supply D (5 bases each). V lost 8 bases to trimming and J lost 0 bases, with 14 bases between them. Looked up from germline, CDR1 is MNHNY and CDR2 is SVGAGI (reference sequence). The CDR3 consists of 14 residues. The CDR3 loop reads CASRTGTHSYEQYF. The CDR3 DNA is TGTGCCAGCCGAACCGGGACGCACTCCTACGAGCAGTACTTC.

Concerning this clonotype: This sequence may be a read error, since a much larger clone differs from it by one base. V and J are TRBV12-3 or TRBV12-4 and TRBJ2-6; D unclear. V was shortened by 5 bases and J by 5 bases, with 13 bases between the two germline ends. CDR3 size: 15 residues. As DNA, the CDR3 is TGTGCCAGCAGTCTCAGCATTGCGTGGGCCAACGTCCTGACTTTC. Its protein is CASSLSIAWANVLTF.

The table lists this clonotype with a few counts. This may come from a read error, since a much larger clone is one base off. This chain joins TRBV11-2 and TRBJ2-5; a possible D gene is TRBD1 (6 bases). This CDR3 contains 13 residues. The germline V gene has CDR1 SGHAT and CDR2 FQNNGV. The CDR3 region has the DNA TGTGCCAGCAGCCCAGGGGAAATGGAGACCCGGTACTTC. Protein product: CASSPGEMETRYF.

With regard to this clonotype: Sequence at one end of the junction differs from germline and may be a read error. The chain is built from TRBV4-2 and TRBJ2-7; the D is unclear. In germline, CDR1 is LGHNA, CDR2 YNFKEQ. This CDR3 has 14 residues. The CDR3 coding sequence is TGTGCCAGCAGCCAAGGGAGTAACTCCTGCGAGCAATACTTC. This gives the protein CASSQGSNSCEQYF.

In regard to this clonotype: At one of its ends the junction is not consistent with the germline gene, which may arise from a read error. The CDR3 protein is CSVAGTSGSNEQLF. CDR3 sequence (DNA): TGCAGCGTTGCAGGGACTAGCGGGAGCAATGAGCAGCTCTTC. The chain uses TRBV29-1 and TRBJ2-1; TRBD2 matches 14 bases. The V gene's germline CDR1 is SQVTM and CDR2 ANQGSEA. The CDR3 contains 14 residues.

Points on this clonotype: A read error may account for a junction end that differs from germline. This rearrangement joins TRBV6-1 to TRBJ2-1, with 15 nucleotides matching TRBD2. CDR1 and CDR2 (germline): MNHNS, SASEGT. The CDR3 consists of 16 residues. The CDR3 DNA is TGTGCCGGCAGGACTAGCGGGAGGGCCCTTAATAATGAGCAGTTCTTC. Translation: CAGRTSGRALNNEQFF.

The V and J genes are TRBV11-3 and TRBJ2-2, with D possibly being TRBD1 or TRBD2 (5 bases each). The V gene lost 5 bases and the J gene lost 6 bases, with 16 bases spanning the gap. Germline-derived CDR1 and CDR2 are SGHNT and YENEEA. The CDR3 extends over 15 amino acids. CDR3 sequence (DNA): TGTGCCAGCAGCCCCGGGGCCGGGTTGGCCGGGGAGCTGTTTTTT. This sequence encodes CASSPGAGLAGELFF. The full variable domain, rest sourced from reference TRBV11-3 and TRBJ2-2, is EAGVVQSPRYKIIEKKQPVAFWCNPISGHNTLYWYLQNLGQGPELLIRYENEEAVDDSQLPKDRFSAERLKGVDSTLKIQPAELGDSAVYLCASSPGAGLAGELFFGEGSRLTVL.

This clonotype was counted at least ten times. This chain joins TRBV11-2 and TRBJ2-5, with a weak D call TRBD2 (5 bases). The CDR3 extends over 14 amino acids. Germline assignment: CDR1 SGHAT and CDR2 FQNNGV. V shed 8 bases and J shed 8 bases, with 21 bases lying between them. CDR3 coding DNA: TGTGCCAGCCAAGTCCCGGGGAGCGCCGGAACCCAGTACTTC. Protein: CASQVPGSAGTQYF.

As for this clonotype: A much bigger clone sits one base away, suggesting this may be a read error. This chain uses TRBV29-1 with TRBJ1-5; D is unresolved. V was cut by 2 bases and J by 5 bases, with 13 bases left in between. The V gene's germline CDR1 is SQVTM and CDR2 ANQGSEA. The CDR3 is 14 residues long. CDR3 DNA sequence: TGCAGCGTTGAACGGGGAGGAACTGATCAGCCCCAGCATTTT. This translates into CSVERGGTDQPQHF.

This clonotype showed up just a few times. Its ends do not fully match the called genes, so a read error is possible. The gene calls are TRBV29-1 and TRBJ2-2, with TRBD2 identical over 7 bases. Looked up from germline, CDR1 is SQVTM and CDR2 is ANQGSEA. The CDR3 totals 15 residues. Written as DNA, the CDR3 is TGTAGCGTTGAAGACGTCGCGGGAGCCCCCGGGGAGCTGATTTTT. It specifies CSVEDVAGAPGELIF.

As for this clonotype: At one end the junction does not follow the germline gene, possibly because of a read error. The chain links TRBV6-1 to TRBJ1-2, with TRBD1 matching 12 bases. Germline V gene lookup returns CDR1 MNHNS and CDR2 SASEGT. The CDR3 contains 13 residues. CDR3 amino acids: CASCGTGGYGHTF. The CDR3 DNA follows: TGTGCCAGCTGCGGGACAGGGGGCTATGGCCACACCTTC.

This clonotype occurred once. A read error may account for a junction end that differs from germline. The V and J genes are TRBV5-5 and TRBJ2-7, with D unclear. From germline, CDR1 is SGHKS and CDR2 YYEKEE (reference sequence). This CDR3 region has 13 residues. CDR3 nucleotides: TGCGCCAGCAGCTTGGAACAAGCCTACTGGCAGTACTTC. As protein: CASSLEQAYWQYF.

The chain couples TRBV29-1 to TRBJ1-1; maybe TRBD1 (5 bases). Trimming took off 5 bases at V and 3 bases at J, with 13 bases between the two ends. The CDR3 covers 13 residues. Looked up from germline, CDR1 is SQVTM and CDR2 is ANQGSEA. For the CDR3, the DNA is TGCAGCGTTCCACATGGGGCGGACACTGAAGCTTTCTTT. It is translated as CSVPHGADTEAFF.

This clonotype was found many times. V gene TRBV11-1 combines with J gene TRBJ2-1; 7 bases match TRBD2. J was trimmed by 2 bases and V by 5 bases; bases with no gene match: 9. The CDR3 is made up of 16 amino acids. Germline CDR1 is SGHAT and CDR2 is FQDESV (reference sequence). The CDR3 DNA reads as TGTGCCAGCAGCGCCAGACTAGCTGGGACCTACAATGAGCAGTTCTTC. Translating it yields CASSARLAGTYNEQFF.

The V gene is TRBV6-1, the J gene TRBJ1-1; D remains unclear. V shed 0 bases and J shed 5 bases, with 13 bases lying between them. This CDR3 comprises 15 residues. Germline V gives CDR1 MNHNS, CDR2 SASEGT. The CDR3 nucleotides are TGTGCCAGCAGTGAAGCGCGGGGTGGGGAAACTGAAGCTTTCTTT. Translation: CASSEARGGETEAFF.

For this clonotype: The conserved final phenylalanine or tryptophan is absent from the CDR3, which likely points to a read error. This sequence joins TRBV29-1 and TRBJ2-7, with TRBD2 identical over 7 bases. The germline CDR1 and CDR2 sequences are SQVTM and ANQGSEA. The CDR3 has 16 residues. The CDR3 DNA follows: TGCAGTGTTGAAGCCCCCGGATGGGCGGGAGCGGGAGAGCAGTACTAC. This translates into CSVEAPGWAGAGEQYY.

For this clonotype: At one boundary the junction diverges from the germline segment, which might be a read error. The genes are TRBV10-3 and TRBJ2-1, with 7 bases lining up with TRBD1. Germline V gene data show CDR1 as ENHRY and CDR2 as SYGVKD. The CDR3 length is 13 residues. The CDR3, as DNA: TGTGCCATCAGTGGGGACAGTTACAATGGGCAGTTCTTC. Its translation is CAISGDSYNGQFF.

The rearrangement uses TRBV10-3 and TRBJ1-1; 9 positions match TRBD1. CDR1 is ENHRY and CDR2 is SYGVKD in the germline V gene. V gave up 11 bases and J gave up 3 bases; unmatched junction bases: 13. This CDR3 has 15 amino acids. The CDR3 sequence is CARPGGDRADTEAFF. The DNA for the CDR3 is TGTGCCCGGCCCGGCGGGGACAGGGCCGACACTGAAGCTTTCTTT.

Concerning this clonotype: An end of the junction does not agree with germline; a read error may underlie this. V usage is TRBV14 and J usage is TRBJ2-3, with D perhaps TRBD2 (6 bases). This CDR3 contains 16 residues. Germline V gene lookup returns CDR1 SGHDN and CDR2 FVKESK. The CDR3 reads CASSQEGTSFTDKQYF. The CDR3 DNA is TGTGCCAGCAGCCAAGAGGGGACTTCATTCACAGATAAGCAGTATTTT.

Only a few counts were recorded for this clonotype. The J gene is TRBJ1-6, the V gene TRBV6-5; unclear D gene. The CDR3 runs 15 residues. Trimming removed 4 bases at V and 12 bases at J, with 19 bases between. CDR1 and CDR2 from the germline V gene are MNHEY and SVGAGI. The CDR3, as DNA: TGTGCCAGCAGTTCACGCGGGGAGGTCGATTTACCCCTCCACTTT. Translation: CASSSRGEVDLPLHF.

The CDR3 protein is CSVNQGAGEQYF. The CDR3 bases are TGCAGCGTTAACCAGGGGGCGGGGGAGCAGTACTTC. The chain recombines TRBV29-1 with TRBJ2-7; 8 bases map to TRBD1. The germline CDR1 and CDR2 sequences are SQVTM and ANQGSEA. The CDR3 runs to 12 residues. Germline trimming cut 5 bases from V and 7 bases from J; bases unmatched to any gene: 7.

The sample holds a few counts of this clonotype. The J gene is TRBJ2-2, the V gene TRBV12-3 or TRBV12-4, with 11 bases fitting TRBD1. J gave up 4 bases and V 5 bases, and 24 bases lay outside the gene matches. The CDR3 totals 22 residues. The CDR3 region has the DNA TGTGCCAGCAGTCTACCTAGGACAGGGGGCGAAGTTAACTTGCAGGGCACCGGGGAGCTGTTTTTT. Protein sequence: CASSLPRTGGEVNLQGTGELFF.

With regard to this clonotype: A much more abundant neighbour one base away suggests this may be a read error. The rearrangement links TRBV29-1 to TRBJ2-1; the match to TRBD1 covers 9 bases. Per the germline V gene, CDR1 is SQVTM and CDR2 is ANQGSEA. The length of the CDR3 is 14 residues. Here the CDR3 reads CSAYSGTGTGKQFF. DNA of the CDR3: TGCAGTGCTTACTCCGGGACAGGGACGGGCAAGCAGTTCTTC.

This clonotype was observed at least ten times. The chain links TRBV6-1 to TRBJ1-1; 7 bases are a match to TRBD1. The CDR3 is 12 amino acids. V was clipped by 4 bases and J by 10 bases; unmatched bases: 6. Germline values: CDR1 MNHNS, CDR2 SASEGT. In DNA form, the CDR3 reads TGTGCCAGCAGTGTACAGGGGATAGGAGCTTTCTTT. Protein sequence: CASSVQGIGAFF.

This clonotype was observed once. Since a much larger clone is just one base distant, this may be a read error. V is TRBV6-2 or TRBV6-3 and J is TRBJ2-7; possible D gene TRBD2, 5 bases. V was clipped by 8 bases and J by 4 bases, with 18 bases between them. The germline V gene has CDR1 MNHEY and CDR2 SVGEGT. This CDR3 has 14 residues. Here the CDR3 DNA reads TGTGCCAGCGGGCGAGAGGGAGTATTTTACGAGCAGTACTTC. Translation gives CASGREGVFYEQYF.

This clonotype was seen more than once but under ten times. The V call is TRBV10-3, the J call TRBJ2-1; 7 bases align to TRBD1. The CDR3 contains 14 residues. Trimming took 11 bases from V and 7 from J; bases not matched to a gene: 14. The germline V gene encodes CDR1 ENHRY and CDR2 SYGVKD. CDR3 in DNA: TGTGCCTCAGACGAGGACAGGTCGCGAAATGAGCAGTTCTTC. Its protein product is CASDEDRSRNEQFF.

This chain uses TRBV11-2 with TRBJ1-2; no definite D call. The CDR3 totals 13 residues. The V gene lost 5 bases and the J gene lost 4 bases, with 11 bases spanning the gap. Per the germline V gene, CDR1 is SGHAT and CDR2 is FQNNGV. CDR3 sequence: CASSRGEAYGYTF. DNA for the CDR3: TGTGCCAGCAGCCGTGGGGAGGCCTATGGCTACACCTTC.

In its sample, this clonotype was seen once. The chain uses TRBV30 and TRBJ1-1; TRBD1 might be the D (5 bases). Germline V gene lookup returns CDR1 GTSNPN and CDR2 SVGIG (reference sequence). Trimming stripped 7 bases from V and 6 bases from J, with 15 bases between. The CDR3 runs 12 residues. The DNA of the CDR3 is TGTGCCTACACCACGGGGGGATCTGAAGCTTTCTTT. It translates to CAYTTGGSEAFF.

A word on this clonotype: In this CDR3 the conserved last residue, phenylalanine or tryptophan, is missing, so a read error is likely. V is TRBV12-3 or TRBV12-4 and J is TRBJ1-5; D uncertain. Trimming pared 3 bases from V and 10 bases from J, leaving 7 bases between. CDR3 length: 11 residues. CDR3 loop: CASSFGPPQHL. In DNA form, the CDR3 reads TGTGCCAGCAGTTTCGGACCTCCCCAGCATCTT.

Of note for this clonotype: The conserved phenylalanine or tryptophan normally closing the CDR3 is absent here, so this likely arose from a read error. CDR3 loop: CASRGSGDNSPLHI. The CDR3 region has the DNA TGTGCCAGCAGGGGGTCTGGGGATAATTCACCCCTCCACATT. The chain carries TRBV2 and TRBJ1-6; no clear D. The germline V and J ends were trimmed by 6 bases and 5 bases, with 11 bases remaining between them. Germline V gene sequence: CDR1 SNHLY, CDR2 FYNNEI. The CDR3 runs to 14 residues.